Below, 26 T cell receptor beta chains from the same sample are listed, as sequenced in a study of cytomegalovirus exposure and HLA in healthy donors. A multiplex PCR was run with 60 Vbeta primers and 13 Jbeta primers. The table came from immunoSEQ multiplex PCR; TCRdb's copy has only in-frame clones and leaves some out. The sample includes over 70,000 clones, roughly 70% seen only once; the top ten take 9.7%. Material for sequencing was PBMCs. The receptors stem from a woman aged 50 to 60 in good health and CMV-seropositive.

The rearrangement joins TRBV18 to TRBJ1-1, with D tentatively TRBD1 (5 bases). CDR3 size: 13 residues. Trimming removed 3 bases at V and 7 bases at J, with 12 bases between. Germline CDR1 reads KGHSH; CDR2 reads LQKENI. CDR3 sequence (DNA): TGTGCCAGCTCACCCCTGGGGGGGTTTGAAGCTTTCTTT. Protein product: CASSPLGGFEAFF.

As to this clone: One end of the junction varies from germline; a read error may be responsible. The CDR3 coding sequence is TGTGCCAGCAGCTTAGAAGGGGGAGTGACAGGGAATGCCTTC. Its protein product is CASSLEGGVTGNAF. This chain connects TRBV11-2 to TRBJ1-2, with TRBD1 matching over 7 bases. CDR1 and CDR2 (germline): SGHAT, FQNNGV. The CDR3 totals 14 residues.

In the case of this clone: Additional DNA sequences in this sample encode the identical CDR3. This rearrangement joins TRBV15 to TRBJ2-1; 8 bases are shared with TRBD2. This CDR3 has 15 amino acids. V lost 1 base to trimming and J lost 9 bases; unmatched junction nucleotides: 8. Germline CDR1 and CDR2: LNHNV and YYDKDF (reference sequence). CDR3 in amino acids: CATSRGGLAGGEQFF. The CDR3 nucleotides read TGTGCCACCAGCAGAGGAGGACTAGCCGGGGGTGAGCAGTTCTTC.

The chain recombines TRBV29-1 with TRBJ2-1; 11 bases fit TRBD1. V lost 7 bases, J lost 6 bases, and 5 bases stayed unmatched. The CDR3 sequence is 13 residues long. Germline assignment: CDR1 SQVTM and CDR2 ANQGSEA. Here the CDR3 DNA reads TGCAGCGCGGACAGGGGGCTCGTCAATGAGCAGTTCTTC. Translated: CSADRGLVNEQFF.

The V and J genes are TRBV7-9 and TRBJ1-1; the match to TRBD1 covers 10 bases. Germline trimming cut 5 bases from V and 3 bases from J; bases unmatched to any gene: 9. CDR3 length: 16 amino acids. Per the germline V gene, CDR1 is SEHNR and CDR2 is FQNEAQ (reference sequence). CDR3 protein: CASSTQTGGLDTEAFF. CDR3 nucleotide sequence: TGTGCCAGCAGCACCCAGACAGGGGGCTTGGACACTGAAGCTTTCTTT.

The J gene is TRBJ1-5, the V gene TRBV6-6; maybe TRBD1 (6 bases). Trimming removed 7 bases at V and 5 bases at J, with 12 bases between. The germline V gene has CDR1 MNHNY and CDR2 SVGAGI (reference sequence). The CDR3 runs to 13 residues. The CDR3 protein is CASNLQGYQPQHF. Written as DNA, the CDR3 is TGTGCCAGCAATCTACAGGGATATCAGCCCCAGCATTTT.

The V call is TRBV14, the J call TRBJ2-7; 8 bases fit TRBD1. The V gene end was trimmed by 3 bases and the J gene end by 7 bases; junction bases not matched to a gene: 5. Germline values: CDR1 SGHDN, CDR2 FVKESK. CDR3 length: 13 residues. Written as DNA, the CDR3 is TGTGCCAGCAGCCATGGACAGGGAACTGAGCAGTACTTC. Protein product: CASSHGQGTEQYF.

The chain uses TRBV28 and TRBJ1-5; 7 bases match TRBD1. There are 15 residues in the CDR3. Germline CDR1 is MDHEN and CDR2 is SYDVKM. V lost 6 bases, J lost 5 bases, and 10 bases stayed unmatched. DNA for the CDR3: TGTGCCAGCAGAAGTAGACAGGGATGGGATCAGCCCCAGCATTTT. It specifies CASRSRQGWDQPQHF. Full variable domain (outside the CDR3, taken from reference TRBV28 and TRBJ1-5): DVKVTQSSRYLVKRTGEKVFLECVQDMDHENMFWYRQDPGLGLRLIYFSYDVKMKEKGDIPEGYSVSREKKERFSLILESASTNQTSMYLCASRSRQGWDQPQHFGDGTRLSIL.

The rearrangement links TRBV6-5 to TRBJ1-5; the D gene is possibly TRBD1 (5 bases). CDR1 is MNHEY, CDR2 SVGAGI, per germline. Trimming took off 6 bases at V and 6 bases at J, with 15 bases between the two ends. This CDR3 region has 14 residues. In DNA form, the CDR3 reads TGTGCCAGCAGGGGTGGGGCGCGCAGTCAGCCCCAGCATTTT. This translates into CASRGGARSQPQHF.

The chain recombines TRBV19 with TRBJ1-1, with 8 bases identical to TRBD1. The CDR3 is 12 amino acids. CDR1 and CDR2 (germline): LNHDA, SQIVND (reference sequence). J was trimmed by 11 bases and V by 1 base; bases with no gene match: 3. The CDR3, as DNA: TGTGCCAGTAGTATAGGGGACAGGTCGGCTTTCTTT. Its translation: CASSIGDRSAFF.

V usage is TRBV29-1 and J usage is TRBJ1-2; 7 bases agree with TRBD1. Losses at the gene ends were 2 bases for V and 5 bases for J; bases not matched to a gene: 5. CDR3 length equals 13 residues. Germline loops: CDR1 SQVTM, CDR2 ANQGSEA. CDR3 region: CSVESGTVYGYTF. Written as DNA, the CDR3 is TGCAGCGTTGAATCCGGGACAGTTTATGGCTACACCTTC.

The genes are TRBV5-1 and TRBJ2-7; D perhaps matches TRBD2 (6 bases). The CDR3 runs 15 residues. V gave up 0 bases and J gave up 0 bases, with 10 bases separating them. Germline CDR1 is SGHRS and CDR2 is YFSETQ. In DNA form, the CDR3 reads TGCGCCAGCAGCTTGGAGCGGACTACCTCCTACGAGCAGTACTTC. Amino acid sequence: CASSLERTTSYEQYF. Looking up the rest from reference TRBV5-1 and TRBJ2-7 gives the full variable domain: KAGVTQTPRYLIKTRGQQVTLSCSPISGHRSVSWYQQTPGQGLQFLFEYFSETQRNKGNFPGRFSGRQFSNSRSEMNVSTLELGDSALYLCASSLERTTSYEQYFGPGTRLTVT.

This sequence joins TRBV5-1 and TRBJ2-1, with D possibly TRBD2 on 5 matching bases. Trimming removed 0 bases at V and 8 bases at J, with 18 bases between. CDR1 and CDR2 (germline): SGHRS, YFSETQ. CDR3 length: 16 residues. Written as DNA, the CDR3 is TGCGCCAGCAGCTTGGGGCCAGGAGGCGTTCTGTATGAGCAGTTCTTC. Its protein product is CASSLGPGGVLYEQFF.

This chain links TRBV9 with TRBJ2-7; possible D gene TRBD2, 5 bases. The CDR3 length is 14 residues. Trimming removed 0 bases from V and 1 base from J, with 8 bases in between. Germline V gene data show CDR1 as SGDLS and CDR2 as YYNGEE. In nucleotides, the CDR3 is TGTGCCAGCAGCGTAGAGGCGGGTTCCTACGAGCAGTACTTC. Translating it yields CASSVEAGSYEQYF.

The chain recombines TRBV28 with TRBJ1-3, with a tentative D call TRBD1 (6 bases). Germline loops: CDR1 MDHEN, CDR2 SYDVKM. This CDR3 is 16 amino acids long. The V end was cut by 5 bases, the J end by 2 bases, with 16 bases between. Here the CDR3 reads CASSTDRAGAGNTIYF. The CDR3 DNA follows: TGTGCCAGCAGTACGGATCGGGCAGGGGCTGGAAACACCATATATTTT.

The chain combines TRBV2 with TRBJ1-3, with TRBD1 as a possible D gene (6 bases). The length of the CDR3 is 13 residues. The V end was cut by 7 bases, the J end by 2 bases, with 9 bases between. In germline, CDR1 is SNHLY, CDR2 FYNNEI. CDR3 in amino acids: CASTGETGNTIYF. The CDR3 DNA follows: TGTGCCAGCACAGGGGAGACTGGAAACACCATATATTTT.

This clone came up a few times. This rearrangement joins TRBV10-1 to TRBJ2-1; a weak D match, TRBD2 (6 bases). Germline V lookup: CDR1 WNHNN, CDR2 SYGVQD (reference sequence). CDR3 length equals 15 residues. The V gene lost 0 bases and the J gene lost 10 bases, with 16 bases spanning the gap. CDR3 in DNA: TGCGCCAGCAGTGAGTCTGGCGGGAAAAGCCGCGAGCAGTTCTTC. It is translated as CASSESGGKSREQFF.

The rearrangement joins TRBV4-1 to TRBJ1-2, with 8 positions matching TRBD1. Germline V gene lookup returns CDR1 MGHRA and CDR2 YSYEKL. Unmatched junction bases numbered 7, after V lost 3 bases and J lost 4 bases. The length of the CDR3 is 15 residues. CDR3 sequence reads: CASSQSDRGAYGYTF. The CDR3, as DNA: TGCGCCAGCAGCCAGAGCGACAGGGGAGCCTATGGCTACACCTTC.

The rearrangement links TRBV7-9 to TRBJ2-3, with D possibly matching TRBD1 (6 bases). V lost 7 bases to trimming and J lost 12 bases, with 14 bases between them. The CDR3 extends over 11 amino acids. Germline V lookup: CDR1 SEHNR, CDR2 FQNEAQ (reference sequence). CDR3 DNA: TGTGCCAGCACGGAGTCAGGGGCTCAGTATTTT. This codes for CASTESGAQYF.

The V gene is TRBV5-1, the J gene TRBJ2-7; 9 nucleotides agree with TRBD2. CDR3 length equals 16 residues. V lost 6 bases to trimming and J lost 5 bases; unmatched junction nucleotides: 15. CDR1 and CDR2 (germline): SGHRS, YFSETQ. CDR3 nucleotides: TGCGCCAGCACTCGAGATGGCGCCGCGGGGGGGGACGAGCAGTACTTC. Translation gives CASTRDGAAGGDEQYF.

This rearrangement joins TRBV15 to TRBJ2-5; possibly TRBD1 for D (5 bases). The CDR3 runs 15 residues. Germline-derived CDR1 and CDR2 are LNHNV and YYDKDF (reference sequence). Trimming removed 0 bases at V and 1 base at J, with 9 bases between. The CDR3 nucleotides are TGTGCCACCAGCAGAGAACGGCAGGGCCAAGAGACCCAGTACTTC. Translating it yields CATSRERQGQETQYF. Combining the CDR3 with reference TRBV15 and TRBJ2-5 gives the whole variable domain DAMVIQNPRYQVTQFGKPVTLSCSQTLNHNVMYWYQQKSSQAPKLLFHYYDKDFNNEADTPDNFQSRRPNTSFCFLDIRSPGLGDTAMYLCATSRERQGQETQYFGPGTRLLVL.

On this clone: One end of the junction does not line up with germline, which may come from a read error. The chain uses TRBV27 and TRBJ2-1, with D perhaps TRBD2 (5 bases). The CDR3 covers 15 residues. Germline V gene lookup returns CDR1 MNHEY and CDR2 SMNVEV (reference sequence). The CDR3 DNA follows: TGTGCTAGCAACAAAGGAGGACGACGGTACAATGAGCAGTTCTTC. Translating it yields CASNKGGRRYNEQFF.

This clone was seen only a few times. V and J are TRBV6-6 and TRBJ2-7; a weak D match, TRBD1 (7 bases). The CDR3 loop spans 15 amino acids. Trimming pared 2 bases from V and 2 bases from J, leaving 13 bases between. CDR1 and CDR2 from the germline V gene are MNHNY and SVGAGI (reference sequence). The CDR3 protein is CASSYVGGTAYEQYF. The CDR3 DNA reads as TGTGCCAGCAGTTACGTGGGCGGGACAGCCTACGAGCAGTACTTC.

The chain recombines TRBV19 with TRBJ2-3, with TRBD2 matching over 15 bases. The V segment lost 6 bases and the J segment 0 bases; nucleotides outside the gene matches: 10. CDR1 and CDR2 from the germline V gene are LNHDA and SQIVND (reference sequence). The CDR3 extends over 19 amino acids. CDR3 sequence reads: CASSKRGLAGGRSTDTQYF. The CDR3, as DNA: TGTGCCAGTAGCAAAAGGGGACTAGCGGGAGGTCGGAGCACAGATACGCAGTATTTT.

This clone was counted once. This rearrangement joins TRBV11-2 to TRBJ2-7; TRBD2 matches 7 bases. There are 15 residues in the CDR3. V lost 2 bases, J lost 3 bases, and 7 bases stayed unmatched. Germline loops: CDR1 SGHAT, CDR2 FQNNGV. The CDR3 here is CASSLTAGEFYEQYF. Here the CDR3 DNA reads TGTGCCAGCAGCTTAACCGCGGGAGAGTTCTACGAGCAGTACTTC.

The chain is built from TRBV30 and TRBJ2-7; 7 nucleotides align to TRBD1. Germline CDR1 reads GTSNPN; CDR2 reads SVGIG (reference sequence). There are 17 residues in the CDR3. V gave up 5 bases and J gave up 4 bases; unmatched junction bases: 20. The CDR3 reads CAWGRPIQGISQYEQYF. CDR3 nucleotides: TGTGCCTGGGGTCGTCCGATACAGGGGATATCCCAATACGAGCAGTACTTC.